This T cell receptor beta chain comes out of a study of cytotoxic CD8 clonotypes in ibrutinib-treated CLL. Study outcomes and limitations: Baseline levels were approached again at progression, after clonality had risen at ibrutinib response.

Here immunoSEQ multiplex PCR was the method, and the copy in TCRdb shows in-frame clones only, minus some. The sample shows tens of thousands of clones, approximately 48% of them seen only once. CDR3 length equals 14 residues. Deletions cut 1 base from V and 6 bases from J, with 13 bases between. The germline V gene has CDR1 GTSNPN and CDR2 SVGIG (reference sequence). As for this clone: Its specificity is not known.

The genes are TRBV30 and TRBJ1-5, with unresolved D. The receptor comes from a human donor with chronic lymphocytic leukemia. This material consisted of PBMCs, taken before ibrutinib treatment. CDR3 DNA sequence: TGTGCCTGGAGTGGGGAGGGTGGATCTCAGCCCCAGCATTTT. Its protein is CAWSGEGGSQPQHF.